One T cell receptor (beta chain) is described in this entry. Antigen unknown. The protocol was immunoSEQ multiplex PCR, while the TCRdb copy is restricted to in-frame clones and leaves out a portion. The data hold about 14,000 clones, with around four fifths observed a single time. The sample is drawn from a study of T cell repertoires in ileal Crohn's disease. Study background: Thiopurines (around 10) or anti-TNF agents (roughly 18) were given postoperatively to about half. Study-level findings and limits: Clonal expansions were more frequent in active smokers than non-smokers at surgery. Sorted CD8 T cells held more high-frequency clones than CD4. Every patient over 26.8% clonality showed endoscopic recurrence.

Deletions cut 7 bases from V and 1 base from J, with 13 bases between. Germline assignment: CDR1 SQVTM and CDR2 ANQGSEA. The CDR3 has 13 residues. V usage is TRBV29-1 and J usage is TRBJ1-1; a possible D gene is TRBD1 (5 bases). This receptor was identified in an adult with Crohn's disease. The sample comprised ileal tissue. CDR3 nucleotides: TGCAGCGCGTTCCAGGGCCGGAACACTGAAGCTTTCTTT. Amino acid sequence: CSAFQGRNTEAFF.